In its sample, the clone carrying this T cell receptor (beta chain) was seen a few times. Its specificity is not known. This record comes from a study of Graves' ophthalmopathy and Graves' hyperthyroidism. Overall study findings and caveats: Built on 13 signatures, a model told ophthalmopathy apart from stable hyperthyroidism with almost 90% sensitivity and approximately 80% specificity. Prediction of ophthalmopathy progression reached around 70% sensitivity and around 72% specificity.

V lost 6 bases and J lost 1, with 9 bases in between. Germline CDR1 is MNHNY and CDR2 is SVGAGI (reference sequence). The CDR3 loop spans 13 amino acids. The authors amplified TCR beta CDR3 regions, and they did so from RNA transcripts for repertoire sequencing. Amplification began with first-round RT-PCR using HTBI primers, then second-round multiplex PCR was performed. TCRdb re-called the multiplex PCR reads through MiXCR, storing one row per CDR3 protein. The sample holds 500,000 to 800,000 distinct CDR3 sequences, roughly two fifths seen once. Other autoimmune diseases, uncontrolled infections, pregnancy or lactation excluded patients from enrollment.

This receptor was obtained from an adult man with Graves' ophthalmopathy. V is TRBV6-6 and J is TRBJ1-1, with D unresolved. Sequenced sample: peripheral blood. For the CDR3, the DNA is TGTGCCAGCAGCTCCTACGGGAACACTGAAGCTTTCTTT. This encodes CASSSYGNTEAFF.